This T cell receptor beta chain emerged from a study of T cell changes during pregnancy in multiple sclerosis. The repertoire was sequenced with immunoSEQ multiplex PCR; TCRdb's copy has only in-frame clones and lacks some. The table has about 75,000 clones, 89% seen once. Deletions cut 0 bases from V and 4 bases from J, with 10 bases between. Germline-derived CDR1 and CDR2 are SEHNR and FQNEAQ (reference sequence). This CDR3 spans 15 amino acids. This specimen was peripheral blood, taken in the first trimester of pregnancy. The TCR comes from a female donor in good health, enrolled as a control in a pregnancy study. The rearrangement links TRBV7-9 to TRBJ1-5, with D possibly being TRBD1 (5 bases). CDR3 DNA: TGTGCCAGCAGCTTAGCGCAGGGTTGGAATCAGCCCCAGCATTTT. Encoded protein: CASSLAQGWNQPQHF.